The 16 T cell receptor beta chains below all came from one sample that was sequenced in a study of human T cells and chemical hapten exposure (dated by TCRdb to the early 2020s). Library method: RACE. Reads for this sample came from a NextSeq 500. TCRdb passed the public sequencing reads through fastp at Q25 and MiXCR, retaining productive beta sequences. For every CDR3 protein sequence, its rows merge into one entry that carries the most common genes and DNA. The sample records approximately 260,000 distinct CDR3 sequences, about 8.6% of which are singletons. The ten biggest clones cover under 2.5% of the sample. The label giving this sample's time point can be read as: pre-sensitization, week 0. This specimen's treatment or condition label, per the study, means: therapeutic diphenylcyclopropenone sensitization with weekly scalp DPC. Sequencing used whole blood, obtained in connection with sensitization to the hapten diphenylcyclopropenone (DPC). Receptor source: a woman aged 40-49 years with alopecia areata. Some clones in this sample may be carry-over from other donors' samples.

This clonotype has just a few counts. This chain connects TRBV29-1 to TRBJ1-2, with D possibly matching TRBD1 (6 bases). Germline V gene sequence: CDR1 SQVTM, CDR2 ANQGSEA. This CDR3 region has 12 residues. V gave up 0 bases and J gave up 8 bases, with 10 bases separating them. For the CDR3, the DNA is TGCAGCGTTGAAGATCGGGGGGCAGGCTACACCTTC. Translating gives CSVEDRGAGYTF.

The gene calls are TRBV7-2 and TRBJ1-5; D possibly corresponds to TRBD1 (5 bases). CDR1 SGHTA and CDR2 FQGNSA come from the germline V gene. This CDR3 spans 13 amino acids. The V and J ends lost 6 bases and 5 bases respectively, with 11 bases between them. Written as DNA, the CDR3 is TGTGCCAGCAGTCAGGGTAGTCATCAGCCCCAGCATTTT. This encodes CASSQGSHQPQHF. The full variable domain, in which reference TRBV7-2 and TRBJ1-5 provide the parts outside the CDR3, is GAGVSQSPSNKVTEKGKDVELRCDPISGHTALYWYRQSLGQGLEFLIYFQGNSAPDKSGLPSDRFSAERTGGSVSTLTIQRTQQEDSAVYLCASSQGSHQPQHFGDGTRLSIL.

DNA of the CDR3: TGTGCCAGCAGTTTCAGTACGGGACGCTCCTACAATGAGCAGTTCTTC. Translating gives CASSFSTGRSYNEQFF. The chain recombines TRBV28 with TRBJ2-1; D could derive from TRBD1 or TRBD2 (5 bases each). V was pared by 3 bases and J by 0 bases, with 12 bases between. Looked up from germline, CDR1 is MDHEN and CDR2 is SYDVKM. The CDR3 is made up of 16 amino acids.

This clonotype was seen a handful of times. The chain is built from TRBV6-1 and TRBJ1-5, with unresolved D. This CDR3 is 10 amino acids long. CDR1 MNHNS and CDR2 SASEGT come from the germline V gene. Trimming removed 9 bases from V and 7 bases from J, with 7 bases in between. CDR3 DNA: TGTGCCAGTCTCCGCCAGCCCCAGCATTTT. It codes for CASLRQPQHF.

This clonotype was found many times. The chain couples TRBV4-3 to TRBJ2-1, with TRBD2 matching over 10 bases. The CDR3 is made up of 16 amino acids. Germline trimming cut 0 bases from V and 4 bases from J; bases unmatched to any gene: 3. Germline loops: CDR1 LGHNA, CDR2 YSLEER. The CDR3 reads CASSQDGTSEYNEQFF. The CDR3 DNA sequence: TGCGCCAGCAGCCAAGATGGGACTAGCGAGTACAATGAGCAGTTCTTC.

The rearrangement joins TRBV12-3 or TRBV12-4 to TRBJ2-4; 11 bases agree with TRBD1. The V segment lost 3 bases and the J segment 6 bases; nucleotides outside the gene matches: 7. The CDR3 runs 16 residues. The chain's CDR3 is CASSFYGTGGRNIQYF. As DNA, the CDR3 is TGTGCCAGCAGTTTTTATGGGACAGGGGGTAGAAACATTCAGTACTTC.

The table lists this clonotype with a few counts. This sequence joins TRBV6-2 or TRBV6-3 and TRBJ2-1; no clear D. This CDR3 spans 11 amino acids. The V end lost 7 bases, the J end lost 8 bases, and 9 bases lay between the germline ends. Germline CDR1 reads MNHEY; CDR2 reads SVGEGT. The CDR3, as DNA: TGTGCCAGCACCTCGGGCTATGAGCAGTTCTTC. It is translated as CASTSGYEQFF.

CDR3 region: CSARDPGASGRYEQYF. The CDR3 DNA sequence: TGCAGTGCTAGAGATCCCGGGGCTAGCGGGAGGTACGAGCAGTACTTC. V gene TRBV20-1 combines with J gene TRBJ2-7; the match to TRBD2 covers 11 bases. The CDR3 is made up of 16 amino acids. V gave up 0 bases and J gave up 4 bases; unmatched junction bases: 8. CDR1 and CDR2 (germline): DFQATT, SNEGSKA (reference sequence).

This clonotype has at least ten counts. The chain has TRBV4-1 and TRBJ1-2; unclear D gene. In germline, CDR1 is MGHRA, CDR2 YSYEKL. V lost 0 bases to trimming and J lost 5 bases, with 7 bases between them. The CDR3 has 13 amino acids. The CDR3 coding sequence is TGCGCCAGCAGCCAAGATGCCGGGTATGGCTACACCTTC. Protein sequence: CASSQDAGYGYTF.

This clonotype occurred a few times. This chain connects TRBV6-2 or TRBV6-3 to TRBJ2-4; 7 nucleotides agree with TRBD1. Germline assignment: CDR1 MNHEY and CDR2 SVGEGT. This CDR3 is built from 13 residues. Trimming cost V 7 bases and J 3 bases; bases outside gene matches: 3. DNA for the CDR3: TGTGCCAGCACCTGGGACAGCAAAAACATTCAGTACTTC. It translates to CASTWDSKNIQYF.

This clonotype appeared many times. In DNA, the CDR3 is TGCGCCAGCAGCTTGGCCGGGGACCGTAGCACAGATACGCAGTATTTT. Translating it yields CASSLAGDRSTDTQYF. The chain couples TRBV5-1 to TRBJ2-3; perhaps D is TRBD1 or TRBD2 (5 bases each). Germline assignment: CDR1 SGHRS and CDR2 YFSETQ. The CDR3 is made up of 16 amino acids. The V and J ends lost 0 bases and 0 bases respectively, with 11 bases between them.

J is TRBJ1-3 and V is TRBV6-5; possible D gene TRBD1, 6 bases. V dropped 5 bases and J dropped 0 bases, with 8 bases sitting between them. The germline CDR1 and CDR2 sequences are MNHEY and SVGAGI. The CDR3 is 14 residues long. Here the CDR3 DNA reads TGTGCCAGCAGTGGGACACTCTCTGGAAACACCATATATTTT. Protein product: CASSGTLSGNTIYF.

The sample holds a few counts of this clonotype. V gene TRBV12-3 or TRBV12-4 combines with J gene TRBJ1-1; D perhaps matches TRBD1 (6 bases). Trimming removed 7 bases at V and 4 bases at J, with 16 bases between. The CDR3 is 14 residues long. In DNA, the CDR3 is TGTGCCAGCACCCTTTTCAGGGGTGCCACTGAAGCTTTCTTT. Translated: CASTLFRGATEAFF.

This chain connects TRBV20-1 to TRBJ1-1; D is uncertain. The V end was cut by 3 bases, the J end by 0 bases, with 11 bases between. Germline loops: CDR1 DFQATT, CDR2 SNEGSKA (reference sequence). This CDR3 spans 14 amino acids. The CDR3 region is CSASPGPMNTEAFF. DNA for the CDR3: TGCAGTGCTAGCCCGGGTCCCATGAACACTGAAGCTTTCTTT.

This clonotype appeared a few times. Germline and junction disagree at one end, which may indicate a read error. CDR3 amino acids: CASTLGSLTYEQYF. In DNA form, the CDR3 reads TGCGCCAGCACCTTGGGGTCCCTAACCTACGAGCAGTACTTC. This chain uses TRBV5-1 with TRBJ2-7, with D unresolved. Looked up from germline, CDR1 is SGHRS and CDR2 is YFSETQ. The length of the CDR3 is 14 residues.

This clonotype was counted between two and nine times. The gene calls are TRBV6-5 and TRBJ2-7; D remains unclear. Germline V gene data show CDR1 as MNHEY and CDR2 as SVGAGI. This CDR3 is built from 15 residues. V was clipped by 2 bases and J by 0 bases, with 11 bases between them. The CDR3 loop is CASSYASASSYEQYF. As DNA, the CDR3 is TGTGCCAGCAGTTACGCGTCAGCCAGCTCCTACGAGCAGTACTTC.